This T cell receptor (beta chain) was sequenced for a study of cytomegalovirus exposure and HLA in healthy donors. Findings and caveats of the study: In the analysis, some V segments, TRBV6-2 and TRBV6-3 included, were excluded as indistinguishable. HLA restriction was apparent for most CMV-associated TCR beta chains in a later analysis. When presence/absence was analysed, sequencing depth was taken to be roughly uniform across donors.

The PCR made use of 60 Vbeta and 13 Jbeta primers. The assay was immunoSEQ multiplex PCR, and TCRdb's table has in-frame clones only and misses some. Its clone listing holds some 200,000 clones. The trim removed 2 bases at V and 7 bases at J, leaving 13 bases unmatched. Germline assignment: CDR1 SGHRS and CDR2 YFSETQ. CDR3 size: 17 residues. Comment on this clone: No antigen is known for it.

Material: PBMCs. The rearrangement links TRBV5-1 to TRBJ2-7, with TRBD2 matching over 12 bases. This TCR was sampled from a girl under 10 years old in good health and CMV-seropositive. CDR3 sequence (DNA): TGCGCCAGCAGCTTCCTCGGGCTAGCGGGAGGGCCAGATGAGCAGTACTTC. This translates into CASSFLGLAGGPDEQYF.